This entry features one T cell receptor (beta chain) sequence. Antigen: not known. V lost 4 bases, J lost 8 bases, and 8 bases lay in between. This CDR3 region has 11 residues. CDR1 ENHRY and CDR2 SYGVKD come from the germline V gene. The entry originates in a study of T cells in Graves' hyperthyroidism and ophthalmopathy. Study findings and constraints: Classification by a 13 V-J model distinguished ophthalmopathy from stable hyperthyroidism. Blood also held most thyroid clonotypes expanded beyond 0.001.

Those patients with uncontrolled infection, other autoimmune disease, pregnancy or lactation were excluded. TCR beta CDR3 regions were amplified from RNA transcripts. The HTBI primer set drove a first-round RT-PCR of the TCR CDR3. TCRdb re-called the multiplex PCR reads through MiXCR, storing one row per CDR3 protein. The sample carries 480,000 or so distinct CDR3 sequences, around 43% recorded once. Specimen: peripheral blood or thyroid tissue (not recorded which). The TCR sequence derives from an adult woman with Graves' disease, either hyperthyroidism or ophthalmopathy (not recorded which). The chain joins TRBV10-3 to TRBJ1-2, with D hard to call. The CDR3 here is CAISVGIGYTF. The CDR3, as DNA: TGTGCCATCAGTGTAGGGATCGGCTACACCTTC.